In its sample, the clone carrying this TCR beta chain was seen a few times. The antigen is not known. From germline, CDR1 is ENHRY and CDR2 SYGVKD. There are 11 residues in the CDR3. Trimming pared 0 bases from V and 9 bases from J, leaving 3 bases between. This sample was included in a study of beta chain features in type 1 diabetes. Whole-study findings and limits: There was a moderate but significant shortening of TCRB CDR3s in all four CD4+ subsets of Type 1 diabetes patients.

Isolated RNA was reverse transcribed in full, so expressed TCRB transcripts were sequenced. Profiling relied on immunoSEQ multiplex PCR, and the TCRdb table lists in-frame clones only, not all of them. The top ten hold 0.04% of the sample, which has hundreds of thousands of clones, around 15% seen once. This TCR came from a man aged 18 to 35 with type 1 diabetes. The chain joins TRBV10-3 to TRBJ2-1; D unclear. The sequenced material came from naive CD4+ T cells from blood. CDR3 sequence: CAISESGEQFF. CDR3 coding DNA: TGTGCCATCAGTGAGTCGGGTGAGCAGTTCTTC.